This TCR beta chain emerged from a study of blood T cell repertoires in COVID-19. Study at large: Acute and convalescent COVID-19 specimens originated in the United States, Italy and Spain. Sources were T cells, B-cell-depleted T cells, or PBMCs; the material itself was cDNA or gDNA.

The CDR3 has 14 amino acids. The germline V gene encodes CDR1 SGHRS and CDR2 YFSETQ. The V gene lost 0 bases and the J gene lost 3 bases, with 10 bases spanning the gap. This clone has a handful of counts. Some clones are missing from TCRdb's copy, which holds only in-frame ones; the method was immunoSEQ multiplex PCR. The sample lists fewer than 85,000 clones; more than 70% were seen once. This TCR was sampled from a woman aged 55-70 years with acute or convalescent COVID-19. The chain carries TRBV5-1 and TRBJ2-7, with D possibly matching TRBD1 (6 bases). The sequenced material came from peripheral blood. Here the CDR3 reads CASSLDRVRYEQYF. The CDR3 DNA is TGCGCCAGCAGCTTGGACAGGGTACGCTACGAGCAGTACTTC.